This TCR beta chain is from a study of blood T cell repertoires in COVID-19. CDR1 is SGDLS and CDR2 is YYNGEE in the germline V gene. Trimming cost V 0 bases and J 3 bases, with 10 bases left between them. This CDR3 region has 15 residues. The age range of participants was about 18 to 95 years, with residence in around 22 US areas. As handled by the study authors: Scientists estimated how many nucleated cells there were by amplifying reference gene primers. Here immunoSEQ multiplex PCR was the method, and the copy in TCRdb shows in-frame clones only, minus some. That table furnishes V, J and clone size, whereas the DNA furnished D and trimming. The sample yields around 280,000 clones, around 89% seen once.

The source material was PBMCs or T cells enriched from blood (not recorded which). The receptor comes from a woman younger than 30 with acute COVID-19. V is TRBV9 and J is TRBJ2-1; D may be TRBD1 (5 bases). The CDR3 region is CASSVGFRGYNEQFF. In DNA form, the CDR3 reads TGTGCCAGCAGCGTAGGGTTTAGGGGCTACAATGAGCAGTTCTTC. Full variable domain (outside the CDR3, taken from reference TRBV9 and TRBJ2-1): DSGVTQTPKHLITATGQRVTLRCSPRSGDLSVYWYQQSLDQGLQFLIQYYNGEERAKGNILERFSAQQFPDLHSELNLSSLELGDSALYFCASSVGFRGYNEQFFGPGTRLTVL.